This T cell receptor (beta chain) was sequenced in a study of yellow fever vaccine responses in identical twins. The study, taken as a whole, reports: Reportedly, twins showed a vaccine T cell response that looked partly convergent and partly personalized.

One entry per CDR3 protein results from TCRdb running MiXCR on the RT-PCR reads. The sample consists of 30,000 to 40,000 distinct CDR3 sequences, 45% to 65% of them appearing once. This clonotype was seen just once. The antigen is unknown. V lost 3 bases and J 1 base, leaving 11 bases between the germline ends. CDR3 length: 15 amino acids. Sequences were derived from T cells from blood (PBMCs), unsorted or a sorted subset (not recorded which), sampled before or after yellow fever vaccination (not recorded which). This TCR came from a woman aged 18-29 years who received the yellow fever vaccine. The chain links TRBV12-3 or TRBV12-4 to TRBJ2-3; D uncertain. In nucleotides, the CDR3 is TGTGCCAGCAGTTTGGTATGGGCCCGCACAGATACGCAGTATTTT. It yields the protein CASSLVWARTDTQYF.